The 21 T cell receptor beta chains given below trace back to one sample, sequenced in a study of blood T cells in healthy people across ages. Combining a sample-barcoded 5' primer with a J-beta primer mix, a second PCR ran for 7 to 11 cycles. TCRdb re-derived calls from the 5' RACE reads in MiXCR, one entry per CDR3 protein. The sample lists 650,000 to 1,000,000 distinct CDR3 sequences; roughly 40% were seen once. The specimen was blood. These receptor sequences come from a man aged 18 to 29 in good health.

The chain is built from TRBV19 and TRBJ2-5, with TRBD1 identical over 8 bases. Trimming at V came to 4 bases and at J to 3 bases, leaving 7 bases not matched to a gene. The CDR3 is 15 amino acids. CDR1 and CDR2 (germline): LNHDA, SQIVND (reference sequence). CDR3 in DNA: TGTGCCAGTAGTACGCTCGGGACAGGCGAAGAGACCCAGTACTTC. Amino acid sequence: CASSTLGTGEETQYF.

The chain uses TRBV5-1 and TRBJ1-2; 10 nucleotides match TRBD1. Germline V gene data show CDR1 as SGHRS and CDR2 as YFSETQ. V lost 4 bases, J lost 8 bases, and 14 bases stayed unmatched. The CDR3 is made up of 16 amino acids. The CDR3 loop is CASSPMTGGELRGYTF. CDR3 coding DNA: TGCGCCAGCAGCCCGATGACAGGGGGCGAATTAAGGGGCTACACCTTC.

This clonotype was seen a few times. The chain employs TRBV7-8 and TRBJ1-5; 9 bases match TRBD1. Germline-derived CDR1 and CDR2 are SGHVS and FQNEAQ. Trimming cost V 2 bases and J 7 bases; bases outside gene matches: 9. The CDR3 has 16 residues. The CDR3: CASSLKTGGPWQPQHF. The CDR3 DNA reads TGTGCCAGCAGCTTAAAGACAGGGGGGCCGTGGCAGCCCCAGCATTTT.

This clonotype was seen only a few times. This chain uses TRBV28 with TRBJ2-5; 7 nucleotides align to TRBD1. The J segment lost 5 bases and the V segment lost 7 bases, leaving 16 bases of the junction unmatched. This CDR3 comprises 16 residues. Germline V gene sequence: CDR1 MDHEN, CDR2 SYDVKM. CDR3 coding DNA: TGTGCCAGCACTCCTCCTGCCGGGACAGTATCCGAGACCCAGTACTTC. Translation gives CASTPPAGTVSETQYF.

The V call is TRBV6-6, the J call TRBJ1-2; TRBD1 might be the D (6 bases). This CDR3 comprises 15 residues. V was trimmed by 0 bases and J by 8 bases, leaving 16 bases between them. The germline gives CDR1 MNHNY, CDR2 SVGAGI (reference sequence). The CDR3, as DNA: TGTGCCAGCAGTTACTCCCGGGATCCAGGGGACGGCTACACCTTC. Translation gives CASSYSRDPGDGYTF.

V and J are TRBV10-3 and TRBJ1-4, with TRBD1 as a possible D gene (6 bases). The V gene lost 3 bases and the J gene lost 0 bases, with 20 bases spanning the gap. The CDR3 has 19 residues. Germline V gene data show CDR1 as ENHRY and CDR2 as SYGVKD. The DNA for the CDR3 is TGTGCCATCAGTGACTTCGAGGGGGGGTCGAAGCCAACTAATGAAAAACTGTTTTTT. It specifies CAISDFEGGSKPTNEKLFF.

This clonotype was seen a handful of times. The V and J genes are TRBV5-5 and TRBJ1-1; D unclear. V was cut by 0 bases and J by 3 bases, with 12 bases left in between. The CDR3 has 15 residues. CDR1 and CDR2 (germline): SGHKS, YYEKEE (reference sequence). CDR3 in amino acids: CASSLGRTTDTEAFF. DNA for the CDR3: TGTGCCAGCAGCTTGGGTCGGACCACCGACACTGAAGCTTTCTTT.

This clonotype was seen ten or more times. The chain links TRBV7-6 to TRBJ2-5, with D uncertain. V dropped 1 base and J dropped 2 bases, with 5 bases sitting between them. The CDR3 sequence is 13 residues long. Germline CDR1 and CDR2: SGHVS and FNYEAQ. For the CDR3, the DNA is TGTGCCAGCAGCTTAGTGATTCAAGAGACCCAGTACTTC. Translation: CASSLVIQETQYF. The full variable domain, with the rest looked up from reference TRBV7-6 and TRBJ2-5, is GAGVSQSPRYKVTKRGQDVALRCDPISGHVSLYWYRQALGQGPEFLTYFNYEAQQDKSGLPNDRFSAERPEGSISTLTIQRTEQRDSAMYRCASSLVIQETQYFGPGTRLLVL.

V and J are TRBV7-2 and TRBJ2-4; D tentatively reads TRBD1 or TRBD2 (6 bases each). With 1 base removed from V and 2 bases from J, the gap between germline ends came to 24 bases. There are 20 residues in the CDR3. Per the germline V gene, CDR1 is SGHTA and CDR2 is FQGNSA. The chain's CDR3 is CASSLVPPVEGGSSKNIQYF. The CDR3 region has the DNA TGTGCCAGCAGCTTAGTTCCCCCTGTCGAGGGGGGATCTTCCAAAAACATTCAGTACTTC.

CDR3 DNA sequence: TGTGCCAGCAGCCCAACCGGGACAGGGGTGAGCTATGGCTACACCTTC. Translation: CASSPTGTGVSYGYTF. The genes are TRBV12-3 or TRBV12-4 and TRBJ1-2; 10 bases map to TRBD1. The junction had 11 bases not matched to a gene; V was cut back by 6 bases and J by 4 bases. This CDR3 comprises 16 residues.

The V gene is TRBV4-1, the J gene TRBJ2-1, with TRBD2 identical over 7 bases. The CDR3 is 16 residues long. The germline gives CDR1 MGHRA, CDR2 YSYEKL. The J segment lost 5 bases and the V segment lost 4 bases, leaving 11 bases of the junction unmatched. The DNA of the CDR3 is TGCGCCAGCAGCCCTACGCTGCGGGGGTCCCACAATGAGCAGTTCTTC. This gives the protein CASSPTLRGSHNEQFF.

V gene TRBV7-9 combines with J gene TRBJ2-7; the D gene is possibly TRBD1 (6 bases). CDR1 is SEHNR, CDR2 FQNEAQ, per germline (reference sequence). This CDR3 has 20 residues. The V gene lost 1 base and the J gene lost 7 bases, with 32 bases spanning the gap. The CDR3 DNA is TGTGCCAGCAGCTTAGGAACCCTGGGTGGGCAGGGGAAAAATCGCAATGAGCAGTACTTC. It yields the protein CASSLGTLGGQGKNRNEQYF.

This clonotype was seen at least ten times. The J gene is TRBJ2-3, the V gene TRBV7-2; D is perhaps TRBD1 (5 bases). CDR1 is SGHTA, CDR2 FQGNSA, per germline. V gave up 3 bases and J gave up 2 bases, with 18 bases separating them. The CDR3 runs to 17 residues. The CDR3 loop is CASSFSGRKGLTDTQYF. CDR3 coding DNA: TGTGCCAGCAGCTTCTCCGGACGGAAGGGGCTCACAGATACGCAGTATTTT. Full variable domain (missing parts from reference TRBV7-2 and TRBJ2-3): GAGVSQSPSNKVTEKGKDVELRCDPISGHTALYWYRQSLGQGLEFLIYFQGNSAPDKSGLPSDRFSAERTGGSVSTLTIQRTQQEDSAVYLCASSFSGRKGLTDTQYFGPGTRLTVL.

V is TRBV11-2 and J is TRBJ1-3; 9 positions match TRBD1. The CDR3 is 17 residues long. The germline V gene encodes CDR1 SGHAT and CDR2 FQNNGV. After removal of 7 bases from V and 2 bases from J, the junction contained 12 bases not matched to a gene. The CDR3 region is CASKNLAGTGPGNTIYF. The CDR3 DNA sequence: TGTGCCAGCAAAAACCTTGCCGGGACAGGGCCTGGAAACACCATATATTTT.

Worth noting for this clonotype: The junction shows a germline mismatch at one end, possibly a read error. This chain links TRBV28 with TRBJ1-6; no clear D gene. The CDR3 totals 15 residues. CDR1 MDHEN and CDR2 SYDVKM come from the germline V gene. The DNA of the CDR3 is TGTGCCAGCAGTCAAGCAGAACTATTGAATTCACCCCCCCACTTT. It translates to CASSQAELLNSPPHF.

The chain employs TRBV4-3 and TRBJ2-2, with 9 bases fitting TRBD1. V lost 2 bases and J lost 7; bases outside the gene matches: 5. Germline V gene sequence: CDR1 LGHNA, CDR2 YSLEER. The CDR3 covers 15 residues. This CDR3 reads CASSQTGGLVGELFF. The CDR3 region has the DNA TGCGCCAGCAGCCAAACAGGGGGCTTGGTCGGGGAGCTGTTTTTT.

V and J are TRBV3-1 and TRBJ1-4; D is unresolved. CDR3 length: 16 amino acids. V was cut by 4 bases and J by 3 bases, with 15 bases left in between. Germline V gene data show CDR1 as LGHDT and CDR2 as YNNKEL (reference sequence). CDR3 amino acids: CASSPLQRIANEKLFF. In nucleotides, the CDR3 is TGTGCCAGCAGCCCGCTTCAGAGGATCGCTAATGAAAAACTGTTTTTT.

The table lists this clonotype with a few counts. The V gene is TRBV4-3, the J gene TRBJ1-1; D remains unclear. The V gene lost 0 bases and the J gene lost 6 bases, with 11 bases spanning the gap. The CDR3 consists of 14 residues. Germline CDR1 LGHNA, CDR2 YSLEER. CDR3 in DNA: TGCGCCAGCAGCCAAGATTTCCAACCCCCTGAAGCTTTCTTT. As protein: CASSQDFQPPEAFF.

The chain recombines TRBV7-2 with TRBJ1-4; D is undetermined. Germline V gives CDR1 SGHTA, CDR2 FQGNSA. The ends were cut back, 1 base at V and 8 bases at J, with 11 bases in the middle. The length of the CDR3 is 14 residues. CDR3 DNA: TGTGCCAGCAGCTTAGGCCCTTTGTGGGAAAAACTGTTTTTT. Translated: CASSLGPLWEKLFF.

This clonotype was seen repeatedly, ten times or more. The genes are TRBV6-2 or TRBV6-3 and TRBJ2-7; D may be TRBD1 (6 bases). The CDR3 sequence is 11 residues long. The germline V and J ends were trimmed by 6 bases and 5 bases, with 8 bases remaining between them. Per the germline V gene, CDR1 is MNHEY and CDR2 is SVGEGT. The CDR3 coding sequence is TGTGCCAGCAGCCAGGGGAACGAGCAGTACTTC. Its protein is CASSQGNEQYF.

Points on this clonotype: One junction end disagrees with the germline gene, perhaps due to a read error. This chain links TRBV6-2 or TRBV6-3 with TRBJ2-3; possible D gene TRBD2, 7 bases. Germline V CDR1 and CDR2: MNHEY, SVGEGT. The CDR3 runs to 17 residues. This chain's CDR3 is CAGSPRARGLGTDTQYF. The CDR3 DNA is TGTGCCGGCAGCCCGCGGGCGCGGGGGCTGGGCACAGATACGCAGTATTTT.